These 4 T cell receptor beta chains share one sample of origin, sequenced in a study of vaccination and CD4 T cells after COVID-19. Their cognate antigens are unknown. The sample's treatment: roughly 10-day PBMC culture with coronavirus spike peptide pools or control peptides (ViraFEST assay). One should note that the unexposed donor's CD4+ T cells were collected before the COVID-19 pandemic (2011-2018). An Oncomine TCR Beta short-read assay was used to sequence the DNA from cultured CD4+ T cells. Each CDR3 protein is one row after TCRdb ran MiXCR on the PCR reads. The repertoire holds about 5,600 distinct CDR3 sequences, with about 45% as singletons. The sequencing input was CD4+ T cells from blood, cultured in vitro. These receptors all stem from a human donor in good health.

By share of the sample, this clonotype is large. This rearrangement joins TRBV11-2 to TRBJ1-6; D gene uncertain. The CDR3 is 14 residues long. The germline V gene encodes CDR1 SGHAT and CDR2 FQNNGV. Trimming stripped 3 bases from V and 5 bases from J, with 8 bases between. The DNA of the CDR3 is TGTGCCAGCAGCTTCGAGGCAAATAATTCACCCCTCCACTTT. Residues: CASSFEANNSPLHF.

DNA of the CDR3: TGCAGTGCCGGGGGACAGGGGTCCTCTGGAAACACCATATATTTT. This translates into CSAGGQGSSGNTIYF. The rearrangement links TRBV20-1 to TRBJ1-3; 10 positions match TRBD1. Looked up from germline, CDR1 is DFQATT and CDR2 is SNEGSKA (reference sequence). Germline trimming cut 6 bases from V and 0 bases from J; bases unmatched to any gene: 5. This CDR3 comprises 15 residues.

This clonotype turned up a few times. This sequence joins TRBV6-5 and TRBJ1-1, with D possibly TRBD1 on 5 matching bases. The CDR3 totals 16 residues. CDR1 MNHEY and CDR2 SVGAGI come from the germline V gene. V was trimmed by 0 bases and J by 0 bases, leaving 11 bases between them. The CDR3 DNA sequence: TGTGCCAGCAGTTACTCGATCCAGGGACTGAACACTGAAGCTTTCTTT. Encoded protein: CASSYSIQGLNTEAFF.

This clonotype was observed a handful of times. The chain links TRBV6-1 to TRBJ1-2, with unresolved D. The CDR3 contains 11 residues. Trimming removed 6 bases from V and 3 bases from J, with 5 bases in between. From germline, CDR1 is MNHNS and CDR2 SASEGT. The CDR3 DNA reads TGTGCCAGCAGGCAGTACTATGGCTACACCTTC. It specifies CASRQYYGYTF.